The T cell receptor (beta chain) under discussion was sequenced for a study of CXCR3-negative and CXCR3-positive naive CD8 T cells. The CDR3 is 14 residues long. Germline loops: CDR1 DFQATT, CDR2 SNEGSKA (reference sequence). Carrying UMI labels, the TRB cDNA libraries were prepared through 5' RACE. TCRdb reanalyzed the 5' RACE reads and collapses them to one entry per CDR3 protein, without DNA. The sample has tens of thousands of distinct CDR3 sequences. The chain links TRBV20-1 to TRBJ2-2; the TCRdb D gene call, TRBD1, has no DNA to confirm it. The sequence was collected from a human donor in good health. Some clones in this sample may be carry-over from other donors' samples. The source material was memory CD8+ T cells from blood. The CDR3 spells CSARTGPNTGELFF.